A single sample gave rise to the 24 T cell receptor beta chains below, sequenced in a study of shared clonotypes between healthy human individuals (dated by TCRdb to 2020 to 2022). Library construction relied on the immunoSEQ multiplex PCR assay. Here the immuneACCESS table is served through TCRdb, limited to in-frame sequences with V and J called. Missing clones are a known gap in these copies; in checked studies unresolved V genes cover under half, and the rest lacks a known reason. The sample profile shows hundreds of thousands of clones; roughly four fifths of them were found once. Around 12% of the sample goes to the ten largest clones. Sequenced: PBMCs. These receptors came from a woman aged 40-49 years in good health. Some clones in this sample may be carry-over from other donors' samples.

The rearrangement uses TRBV9 and TRBJ1-2; the D is unclear. Trimming cost V 0 bases and J 7 bases, with 16 bases left between them. The CDR3 spans 15 residues. CDR1 and CDR2 from the germline V gene are SGDLS and YYNGEE. The CDR3 bases are TGTGCCAGCAGCGTAGGTGGCACCGGAGGATCTGGCTACACCTTC. Translating it yields CASSVGGTGGSGYTF.

The chain joins TRBV11-2 to TRBJ2-1; 8 bases line up with TRBD1. From germline, CDR1 is SGHAT and CDR2 FQNNGV. There are 17 residues in the CDR3. V trimming: 2 bases; J trimming: 12 bases; junction bases outside the gene matches: 18. Written as DNA, the CDR3 is TGTGCCAGCAGCTTATTTCGGTTAGACAGGGGATCGGTCTGGCAGTTCTTC. Translated: CASSLFRLDRGSVWQFF. Together with reference TRBV11-2 and TRBJ2-1, the CDR3 gives the full variable domain: EAGVAQSPRYKIIEKRQSVAFWCNPISGHATLYWYQQILGQGPKLLIQFQNNGVVDDSQLPKDRFSAERLKGVDSTLKIQPAKLEDSAVYLCASSLFRLDRGSVWQFFGPGTRLTVL.

The chain combines TRBV30 with TRBJ1-1, with D possibly being TRBD1 (5 bases). Deletions cut 0 bases from V and 6 bases from J, with 17 bases between. Germline values: CDR1 GTSNPN, CDR2 SVGIG (reference sequence). CDR3 length: 15 residues. The CDR3 here is CAWSVLPLDSSEAFF. CDR3 in DNA: TGTGCCTGGAGTGTACTACCCCTTGACAGCTCTGAAGCTTTCTTT.

In regard to this clone: Other DNA sequences of this sample code for an identical CDR3. The chain joins TRBV29-1 to TRBJ2-5; D unresolved. The end of the DNA fits TRBJ2-7 better, so the J call may be wrong. CDR1 and CDR2 (germline): SQVTM, ANQGSEA. There are 11 residues in the CDR3. CDR3 sequence reads: CSVDSGYEQYF. The CDR3 region has the DNA TGCAGCGTTGATTCTGGCTACGAGCAGTACTTC.

On this clone: A far larger clone is only one base removed, so a read error is likely. DNA for the CDR3: TGTGCCAGTAGTGAGGTCCGAAGGCAGCCCCAGCATTTT. Amino acids: CASSEVRRQPQHF. The rearrangement uses TRBV19 and TRBJ1-5; D is ambiguous. Deletions cut 5 bases from V and 7 bases from J, with 12 bases between. The CDR3 length is 13 residues. In germline, CDR1 is LNHDA, CDR2 SQIVND (reference sequence).

The chain's CDR3 is CASQGQSNEKLFF. The CDR3 nucleotides read TGTGCCAGCCAGGGACAGTCTAATGAAAAACTGTTTTTT. The chain combines TRBV19 with TRBJ1-4; 7 bases match TRBD1. Germline lookup yields CDR1 LNHDA and CDR2 SQIVND (reference sequence). This CDR3 region has 13 residues. V was pared by 9 bases and J by 3 bases, with 4 bases of the junction left unmatched.

This chain connects TRBV28 to TRBJ1-4; D might be TRBD1 (5 bases). The ends were cut back, 4 bases at V and 7 bases at J, with 16 bases in the middle. The CDR3 has 15 amino acids. CDR1 MDHEN and CDR2 SYDVKM come from the germline V gene. DNA for the CDR3: TGTGCCAGCAGTTGGGGGGAGGGTTTCGGTGAAAAACTGTTTTTT. This translates into CASSWGEGFGEKLFF.

This chain connects TRBV5-8 to TRBJ1-5; 8 nucleotides agree with TRBD1. V gave up 2 bases and J gave up 5 bases; unmatched junction bases: 6. Germline-derived CDR1 and CDR2 are SGHTS and YDEGEE. CDR3 size: 15 residues. The CDR3 DNA sequence: TGTGCCAGCAGCTTTAGGGGACAGGCTTATCAGCCCCAGCATTTT. Its translation: CASSFRGQAYQPQHF.

V is TRBV5-6 and J is TRBJ2-2, with unresolved D. Trimming removed 1 base at V and 5 bases at J, with 6 bases between. Germline V lookup: CDR1 SGHDT, CDR2 YYEEEE. CDR3 length: 13 residues. As DNA, the CDR3 is TGTGCCAGCAGCTTGTTCAGAACCGGGGAGCTGTTTTTT. Protein sequence: CASSLFRTGELFF. Variable domain in full (rest from reference TRBV5-6 and TRBJ2-2): DAGVTQSPTHLIKTRGQQVTLRCSPKSGHDTVSWYQQALGQGPQFIFQYYEEEERQRGNFPDRFSGHQFPNYSSELNVNALLLGDSALYLCASSLFRTGELFFGEGSRLTVL.

Ten or more counts support this clone. The sample contains more than one DNA sequence encoding this CDR3. The V call is TRBV11-2, the J call TRBJ1-4; 8 bases align to TRBD1. The trim removed 1 base at V and 10 bases at J, leaving 2 bases unmatched. CDR3 length: 13 amino acids. CDR1 SGHAT and CDR2 FQNNGV come from the germline V gene. The CDR3 protein is CASSLGTGGKLFF. CDR3 nucleotide sequence: TGTGCCAGCAGCTTAGGTACAGGGGGAAAACTGTTTTTT.

This clone has only a few counts. V is TRBV9 and J is TRBJ1-2, with 7 nucleotides matching TRBD1. Germline V gene lookup returns CDR1 SGDLS and CDR2 YYNGEE. Losses at the gene ends were 3 bases for V and 10 bases for J; bases not matched to a gene: 9. The length of the CDR3 is 13 residues. CDR3 residues: CASSASPGQSYTF. The CDR3 region has the DNA TGTGCCAGCAGCGCTTCCCCGGGACAGTCCTACACCTTC. The full variable domain, completed using reference TRBV9 and TRBJ1-2, is DSGVTQTPKHLITATGQRVTLRCSPRSGDLSVYWYQQSLDQGLQFLIQYYNGEERAKGNILERFSAQQFPDLHSELNLSSLELGDSALYFCASSASPGQSYTFGSGTRLTVV.

This clone was detected only a few times. The chain couples TRBV2 to TRBJ2-1; TRBD2 agrees at 7 bases. The length of the CDR3 is 14 residues. The germline V gene has CDR1 SNHLY and CDR2 FYNNEI. Trimming cost V 5 bases and J 9 bases; bases outside gene matches: 10. The DNA of the CDR3 is TGTGCCAGCAGTTTGTCTAGCGGTGAAGGTGAGCAGTTCTTC. This sequence encodes CASSLSSGEGEQFF.

This chain uses TRBV7-2 with TRBJ1-5, with D maybe TRBD1 (6 bases). CDR3 length equals 15 residues. Germline lookup yields CDR1 SGHTA and CDR2 FQGNSA. The V end lost 2 bases, the J end lost 2 bases, and 10 bases lay between the germline ends. CDR3 DNA sequence: TGTGCCAGCAGCTTATGGGGGGCGGGCAATCAGCCCCAGCATTTT. Its protein product is CASSLWGAGNQPQHF. Supplemented by reference TRBV7-2 and TRBJ1-5, the full variable domain reads GAGVSQSPSNKVTEKGKDVELRCDPISGHTALYWYRQSLGQGLEFLIYFQGNSAPDKSGLPSDRFSAERTGGSVSTLTIQRTQQEDSAVYLCASSLWGAGNQPQHFGDGTRLSIL.

Only a few counts were recorded for this clone. This chain's CDR3 is CASSFSPGTGGYTF. In DNA form, the CDR3 reads TGTGCCAGTAGTTTCAGTCCCGGGACAGGGGGCTACACCTTC. V is TRBV19 and J is TRBJ1-2; the match to TRBD1 covers 9 bases. CDR1 is LNHDA and CDR2 is SQIVND in the germline V gene (reference sequence). The J segment lost 8 bases and the V segment lost 5 bases, leaving 9 bases of the junction unmatched. CDR3 length: 14 amino acids.

The gene calls are TRBV5-1 and TRBJ2-1; 11 nucleotides match TRBD2. The J segment lost 9 bases and the V segment lost 2 bases, leaving 4 bases of the junction unmatched. The length of the CDR3 is 14 residues. Looked up from germline, CDR1 is SGHRS and CDR2 is YFSETQ. The CDR3 DNA reads TGCGCCAGCAGCTTACTAGCGGGAGAAGGTGAGCAGTTCTTC. Its translation: CASSLLAGEGEQFF.

In regard to this clone: The sample contains more than one DNA sequence encoding this CDR3. This chain connects TRBV4-1 to TRBJ2-6; D gene unclear. The CDR3 sequence is 15 residues long. Germline CDR1 is MGHRA and CDR2 is YSYEKL. With 3 bases removed from V and 0 bases from J, the gap between germline ends came to 6 bases. The CDR3 bases are TGCGCCAGCAGCCAGGGAAGCTCTGGGGCCAACGTCCTGACTTTC. Translation: CASSQGSSGANVLTF.

The rearrangement links TRBV28 to TRBJ2-7; weak D call: TRBD2 (5 bases). The CDR3 loop spans 13 amino acids. Germline assignment: CDR1 MDHEN and CDR2 SYDVKM. The V end was cut by 5 bases, the J end by 4 bases, with 12 bases between. CDR3 sequence reads: CASSHGIVYEQYF. Written as DNA, the CDR3 is TGTGCCAGCAGTCACGGGATAGTATACGAGCAGTACTTC.

This clone was seen a few times. This chain connects TRBV11-2 to TRBJ2-1; either TRBD1 or TRBD2 may fit D (5 bases each). The germline V and J ends were trimmed by 7 bases and 4 bases, with 17 bases remaining between them. The CDR3 totals 15 residues. The germline V gene encodes CDR1 SGHAT and CDR2 FQNNGV. Here the CDR3 DNA reads TGTGCCAGCACCGCGAGGGGTGGGTTTTACAATGAGCAGTTCTTC. Residues: CASTARGGFYNEQFF.

A note on this clone: A much larger clone is a single base away; this may be a read error. The sample contains more than one DNA sequence encoding this CDR3. The rearrangement links TRBV20-1 to TRBJ1-4; no clear D gene. Germline CDR1 is DFQATT and CDR2 is SNEGSKA (reference sequence). There are 11 residues in the CDR3. CDR3 in amino acids: CSAARSEKLFF. CDR3 nucleotides: TGCAGTGCGGCGAGGTCTGAAAAACTGTTCTTT.

The chain couples TRBV5-6 to TRBJ1-2; possibly TRBD1 for D (5 bases). Germline V gene lookup returns CDR1 SGHDT and CDR2 YYEEEE. This CDR3 is built from 14 residues. The V end lost 6 bases, the J end lost 3 bases, and 15 bases lay between the germline ends. CDR3 sequence reads: CASTETVTDYGYTF. The CDR3 nucleotides read TGTGCCAGCACCGAGACAGTGACCGACTATGGCTACACCTTC.

The chain employs TRBV7-2 and TRBJ2-3, with 10 bases lining up with TRBD2. The germline V gene has CDR1 SGHTA and CDR2 FQGNSA. There are 16 residues in the CDR3. V was clipped by 3 bases and J by 6 bases; unmatched bases: 9. Here the CDR3 DNA reads TGTGCCAGCAGCTTCCAAGCGGGAGGGGGAGGGGATACGCAGTATTTT. Residues: CASSFQAGGGGDTQYF.

The chain joins TRBV7-9 to TRBJ2-7; tentatively, D is TRBD1 (6 bases). CDR3 length equals 13 residues. CDR1 is SEHNR and CDR2 is FQNEAQ in the germline V gene (reference sequence). Trimming took off 5 bases at V and 6 bases at J, with 14 bases between the two ends. CDR3 residues: CASSQAGAREQYF. CDR3 DNA sequence: TGTGCCAGCAGCCAGGCAGGGGCGCGCGAGCAGTACTTC.

The chain links TRBV27 to TRBJ1-2; D perhaps matches TRBD1 (5 bases). Germline-derived CDR1 and CDR2 are MNHEY and SMNVEV (reference sequence). V shed 5 bases and J shed 4 bases, with 8 bases lying between them. The CDR3 is 12 residues long. CDR3 DNA: TGTGCCAGCAGTCCCAGGGCCTATGGCTACACCTTC. This encodes CASSPRAYGYTF.

This clone was observed once. Sequence at one end of the junction differs from germline and may be a read error. This sequence joins TRBV2 and TRBJ2-5, with a weak D call TRBD1 (6 bases). The germline V gene encodes CDR1 SNHLY and CDR2 FYNNEI. The CDR3 extends over 14 amino acids. The CDR3 sequence: CASSAQGVGEAQYF. CDR3 in DNA: TGTGCCAGCAGTGCACAGGGCGTGGGAGAGGCCCAGTACTTC.